The 2 T cell receptor beta chains listed next were all sequenced from one sample in a study of human T cells and chemical hapten exposure (dated by TCRdb to the early 2020s). The library was built by means of RACE. Sequencing relied on a NextSeq 500. TCRdb itself trimmed the public reads at Q25 with fastp, ran MiXCR and retained productive beta chains. Every distinct CDR3 protein forms one entry, paired with its most common genes and DNA. The sample data list around 300,000 distinct CDR3 sequences, and approximately 6.9% of these were observed just once. Less than 10% of the sample goes to the ten largest clones. According to the study, the label for this sample's time point signals: patch test 1, 2 weeks after DPC sensitization. The meaning of the sample's treatment or condition label: therapeutic diphenylcyclopropenone sensitization with weekly scalp DPC. The starting material was whole blood, obtained in connection with sensitization to the hapten diphenylcyclopropenone (DPC). These receptors all come from a woman under 30 with alopecia areata. Some clones in this sample may be carry-over from other donors' samples.

This clonotype was seen a few times. This sequence joins TRBV12-3 or TRBV12-4 and TRBJ2-7; D tentatively fits TRBD1 or TRBD2 (5 bases each). CDR3 length equals 12 residues. V lost 5 bases, J lost 9 bases, and 14 bases lay in between. The CDR3 here is CASSAPGPRQYF. DNA for the CDR3: TGTGCCAGCAGTGCACCGGGACCGAGGCAGTACTTC.

The rearrangement joins TRBV7-9 to TRBJ2-5, with 7 bases matching TRBD1. The germline gives CDR1 SEHNR, CDR2 FQNEAQ (reference sequence). Trimming cost V 5 bases and J 0 bases; bases outside gene matches: 3. The CDR3 sequence is 14 residues long. DNA for the CDR3: TGTGCCAGCAGCCCGGACAGGTACCAAGAGACCCAGTACTTC. Protein sequence: CASSPDRYQETQYF.